The 10 T cell receptor beta chains below were found in one sample sequenced in a study of blood T cell repertoires in COVID-19. Sequencing was performed with immunoSEQ multiplex PCR; in TCRdb, only in-frame clones are kept and a portion is missing. The sample lists 430,000 or so clones, over 75% occurring once. Material: PBMCs or T cells enriched from blood (not recorded which). The receptors shown here come from a woman aged 18 to 35 who had been exposed to COVID-19.

This chain connects TRBV5-6 to TRBJ2-5; tentative D call: TRBD2 (7 bases). This CDR3 has 15 amino acids. The V and J ends lost 3 bases and 5 bases respectively, with 17 bases between them. The germline V gene has CDR1 SGHDT and CDR2 YYEEEE. The chain's CDR3 is CASSSRPRGAETQYF. CDR3 nucleotides: TGTGCCAGCAGCTCCCGGCCTCGGGGGGCGGAGACCCAGTACTTC.

V is TRBV2 and J is TRBJ1-2, with D uncertain. V dropped 0 bases and J dropped 4 bases, with 9 bases sitting between them. CDR3 length: 14 amino acids. CDR1 is SNHLY, CDR2 FYNNEI, per germline. For the CDR3, the DNA is TGTGCCAGCAGTGAAGCGGGAGGTCGCTATGGCTACACCTTC. Residues: CASSEAGGRYGYTF.

DNA of the CDR3: TGTGCCACACGACCCAGGGACTATGGCTACACCTTC. Encoded protein: CATRPRDYGYTF. The rearrangement links TRBV6-5 to TRBJ1-2, with D possibly matching TRBD1 (5 bases). V was clipped by 10 bases and J by 3 bases, with 12 bases between them. The CDR3 loop spans 12 amino acids. Germline CDR1 MNHEY, CDR2 SVGAGI.

This clone was recorded only once. The chain couples TRBV15 to TRBJ1-1, with a possible D match to TRBD1 (6 bases). The CDR3 totals 14 residues. V gave up 6 bases and J gave up 0 bases, with 11 bases separating them. CDR1 and CDR2 (germline): LNHNV, YYDKDF (reference sequence). For the CDR3, the DNA is TGTGCCACCAGTGTCGGACAGTTGAACACTGAAGCTTTCTTT. Its protein product is CATSVGQLNTEAFF. The variable domain in full, with the rest retrieved from reference TRBV15 and TRBJ1-1, is DAMVIQNPRYQVTQFGKPVTLSCSQTLNHNVMYWYQQKSSQAPKLLFHYYDKDFNNEADTPDNFQSRRPNTSFCFLDIRSPGLGDTAMYLCATSVGQLNTEAFFGQGTRLTVV.

V usage is TRBV28 and J usage is TRBJ2-5, with D unresolved. This CDR3 has 14 amino acids. V lost 1 base and J 1 base, leaving 7 bases between the germline ends. Germline-derived CDR1 and CDR2 are MDHEN and SYDVKM. This CDR3 reads CASSLYSLQETQYF. The CDR3 DNA follows: TGTGCCAGCAGTTTATACAGCCTCCAAGAGACCCAGTACTTC.

The genes are TRBV18 and TRBJ1-1; 7 nucleotides agree with TRBD1. This CDR3 is 14 amino acids long. Germline lookup yields CDR1 KGHSH and CDR2 LQKENI. V lost 4 bases and J lost 2; bases outside the gene matches: 4. CDR3 nucleotides: TGTGCCAGCTCACTCGGACAGGACAACACTGAAGCTTTCTTT. Its translation is CASSLGQDNTEAFF.

This rearrangement joins TRBV3-1 (or the pseudogene TRBV3-2) to TRBJ2-3; D ambiguous. This CDR3 has 13 amino acids. V lost 2 bases, J lost 0 bases, and 3 bases lay in between. Looked up from germline, CDR1 is LGHDT and CDR2 is YNNKEL (reference sequence). CDR3 nucleotide sequence: TGTGCCAGCAGCCAACTTAGCACAGATACGCAGTATTTT. Protein product: CASSQLSTDTQYF.

The sample holds one count of this clone. The CDR3 DNA reads as TGTGCCAGCTCATCCATCTCCTACGAGCAGTACTTC. Its translation: CASSSISYEQYF. V gene TRBV18 combines with J gene TRBJ2-7, with D unclear. CDR3 size: 12 residues. Germline V lookup: CDR1 KGHSH, CDR2 LQKENI. Trimming pared 5 bases from V and 0 bases from J, leaving 5 bases between.

DNA of the CDR3: TGTGCCAGCAGCTTCTACTGGACCCTCAGGGTTATTGATTCACCCCTCCACTTT. Amino acids: CASSFYWTLRVIDSPLHF. V is TRBV5-5 and J is TRBJ1-6; D possibly corresponds to TRBD1 (5 bases). This CDR3 contains 18 residues. The ends were cut back, 2 bases at V and 8 bases at J, with 23 bases in the middle. Germline V CDR1 and CDR2: SGHKS, YYEKEE (reference sequence).

The CDR3, as DNA: TGTGCCAGCAGGGAGAGACAGGTTGAAGCTTTCTTT. It specifies CASRERQVEAFF. V gene TRBV6-5 combines with J gene TRBJ1-1, with D possibly matching TRBD1 (6 bases). The V gene lost 6 bases and the J gene lost 7 bases, with 12 bases spanning the gap. Germline loops: CDR1 MNHEY, CDR2 SVGAGI. This CDR3 has 12 amino acids.